This T cell receptor (beta chain) derives from a study of OX40 agonist ivuxolimab in advanced cancers. For the wider study: The costimulatory receptor OX40 (CD134) was targeted by ivuxolimab, a fully human IgG2 agonistic monoclonal antibody. Intravenous ivuxolimab was administered to patients every 2 weeks at six dose levels: 0.01, 0.1, 0.3, 1.5, 3 and 10 mg/kg. Of the roughly 52 dose-escalation patients, hepatocellular carcinoma was present in some 19, melanoma in around 15, renal cell carcinoma in 9 and head and neck cancer in 9. The dose-escalation cohort was roughly 80% male with a mean age of approximately 59 years, ranging from 23 to 79. Patients were allowed to have had prior anti-PD-1, anti-PD-L1 or anti-CTLA-4 therapy, and approximately 37% of the dose-escalation patients had been treated with checkpoint inhibitors. Partial responses occurred in three dose-escalation patients, of whom one had hepatocellular carcinoma and two had cutaneous melanoma. Peripheral TCRbeta sequencing aimed to test whether ivuxolimab altered TCR sequence diversity and caused clonal T-cell expansion. The paper describes the monotherapy dose-escalation part (N of about 55 patients) of the phase I trial of ivuxolimab.

To sequence the TCRbeta CDR3 region, genomic DNA was isolated from the sorted cells. The immunoSEQ Assay was used to sequence the TCRbeta CDR3 regions. This immuneACCESS table, as held by TCRdb, lists in-frame sequences with V and J called but not all clones. Of the missing ones, under half trace to an unresolved V gene in checked studies; the others have no known cause. The sample records about 60,000 clones, about 93% of which are singletons. The ten largest clones represent 15% to 20% of the sample. Study-level results and caveats: In the 0.1-3.0 mg/kg groups, partial responders were among the patients with the lowest normalized peripheral clonal expansion, particularly in CD8+ T cells. At doses from 0.1 to 3.0 mg/kg, clonal expansion was seen in both CD4+ and CD8+ blood T cells between baseline and week 6. After ivuxolimab, CD8+ T cells had more expanded clones than CD4+ T cells on average. The antigen specificity of the peripheral T cells that underwent clonal expansion was not determined. Low levels of normalized T-cell clonal expansion were also seen in some nonresponding patients.

The trial excluded patients who had a history of autoimmune disease or were on systemic immunosuppression. In every dose cohort, peripheral blood was drawn for TCR sequencing at baseline, cycle 4 day 1, and cycle 7 day 1. Samples were obtained from an open-label, multicenter, first-in-human phase I dose-escalation trial of ivuxolimab. Adults with locally advanced or metastatic melanoma, renal cell, hepatocellular, or head and neck squamous cell carcinoma were enrolled in the trial. Before TCR sequencing, CD4+ T cells and CD8+ T cells were sorted from peripheral blood as separate populations. V loses 3 bases at its end and J loses 4 bases; junction bases beyond the gene matches: 4. For CDR1 and CDR2, the germline V gene lists ENHRY and SYGVKD. Reading from cysteine to phenylalanine, the CDR3 counts 15 amino acids. Just the 45-base CDR3 DNA is kept, in frame starting at base 1. Regarding this clone: Its target antigen remains unknown. Per-base quality was not reported, and no clone a single base away is much larger than it.

This clonotype was obtained from an adult with an advanced solid tumor such as melanoma, head and neck, liver or kidney cancer. Sequenced material: CD4+ or CD8+ T cells sorted from blood, taken in a trial of the OX40 agonist ivuxolimab. The sequence is built from TRBV10-3 and TRBJ2-1, with TRBD2 matching 9 junction bases. The DNA sequence is TGTGCCATCAGTGACGGCGGGAGGGGATACAATGAGCAGTTCTTC. It translates as CAISDGGRGYNEQFF.